This T cell receptor beta chain originates from a study of blood T cell repertoires in COVID-19. At the level of the study: Samples came from the United States, Italy and Spain, spanning acute and convalescent COVID-19.

In the source study's methods: Reference gene primer amplification in the assay estimated nucleated cell counts. Method: immunoSEQ multiplex PCR; TCRdb's copy keeps in-frame clones and lacks some. That table gives V, J and clone size, and the DNA gave D and trimming. The sample has over 450,000 clones, 89% seen once. V lost 1 base to trimming and J lost 12 bases, with 19 bases between them. Germline assignment: CDR1 SGHVS and CDR2 FQNEAQ. CDR3 size: 16 residues. Seattle's enrolled individuals joined amid active infection and were then monitored longitudinally. The sample comprised peripheral blood. The TCR originated in a man aged 18 to 29 with COVID-19, enrolled during active disease. The rearrangement uses TRBV7-8 and TRBJ1-6; a weak D match, TRBD1 (5 bases). DNA of the CDR3: TGTGCCAGCAGCTTAGGCATCGGGGCCCTGGGGGGACCCCTCCACTTT. Translation: CASSLGIGALGGPLHF.